This T cell receptor beta chain was identified in a study of human T cells and chemical hapten exposure (dated by TCRdb to 2020 to 2022). Some background on the complete study: For sensitization, 2% DPC in acetone was applied to a 2 cm by 2 cm area of upper inner arm skin. Peripheral blood TCR repertoire changes were tracked in vivo in alopecia patients during primary and secondary sensitization to the hapten diphenylcyclopropenone (DPC). Libraries were combined into a pool for sequencing, and differences in TCR yield between samples came mainly from small differences in library volumes within the pool. Blood was sampled from patients pre-sensitization (week 0) and at 2, 6 and about 24 weeks after DPC sensitization. Blood for TCR sequencing was provided by twenty-nine alopecia patients at one to four time points (pre-sensitization, 2, 6 and 24 weeks). The mostly female patient cohort included alopecia areata with under or over 50% scalp involvement, alopecia totalis and alopecia universalis. Patch tests used Finn chambers with 0.01% DPC on the upper back, scored after 6 days by International Contact Dermatitis Research Group standards. Throughout the study period of 20 to 25 weeks, patients also received therapeutic DPC doses to the scalp every week. Broad study findings and their caveats: Patch test score correlated positively with the number of PT1 expanded TCRs, reaching significance at thresholds 8, 16 and 32 but not at 4. The number of TCRs above 1 in 1000 frequency did not change with DPC sensitization; there was no evidence of global repertoire structure alterations. Expanded TCRs formed significantly more large CDR3 similarity clusters than pre-sensitization or healthy control sets, consistent with antigen-driven responses. Because all patients had alopecia, a presumed autoimmune disease, the immune response of the patients might differ from that of healthy individuals. After repeated subsampling, the strength of the expansion versus patch-test correlation and the threshold at which it became significant changed.

The protocol used for the library was RACE. The instrument was a NextSeq 500. Library preparation attached unique molecular identifiers to individual cDNA molecules for quantitative, reproducible TCR counting. For every blood RNA sample, sequencing covered both the TCR alpha and TCR beta chains. In the authors' own workflow: Samples had a median of roughly 100,000 TCRs, with a range from roughly 23,224 to 700,000. V, J and CDR3 annotation of the TCR reads was performed with the Decombinator software suite. To make PS versus PT1 abundance plots, every sample was subsampled to the same number of TCRs (28,000). TCRs were defined as expanded if absent before sensitization and observed at least eight times at the 2-week time point. TCRdb reanalyzed the raw reads on its own, using fastp at Q25 for trimming and MiXCR for clone calling, and kept in-frame beta chains. Rows with one shared CDR3 protein collapse into an entry with the most common genes and DNA. For this entry, the V and J calls and clone size follow TCRdb and not the study's own pipeline. In all, the sample holds 55,000 to 75,000 distinct CDR3 sequences, and 9.5% to 15% of those were seen once. Roughly 2.4% of the sample is held by the ten biggest clonotypes.

The sample's time point label is to be understood as: patch test 3, about 24 weeks after DPC sensitization. What the treatment or condition label conveys for this sample: therapeutic diphenylcyclopropenone sensitization with weekly scalp DPC. At each patch-test visit, blood was drawn before the patch test was applied. Patients were eligible if aged 18 to 70, diagnosed with alopecia and judged suitable for DPC therapy, and pregnant patients were excluded. Total RNA was extracted from unfractionated whole blood that had been collected in Tempus Blood RNA tubes. This clonotype was seen a handful of times. Its recognized antigen is unknown. No much larger clone is present one base from it, and per-base qualities are unavailable. This TCR was sampled from a man aged 30 to 45 with alopecia areata. Some clones in this sample may be carry-over from other donors' samples. The sample here was whole blood, taken in connection with sensitization to the hapten diphenylcyclopropenone (DPC).

CDR3 sequence: CASSLTAISYEQYF. The DNA sequence is given as TGTGCCAGCAGTTTAACAGCCATCTCCTACGAGCAGTACTTC. This chain is built from TRBV12-3 or TRBV12-4 and TRBJ2-7, with no confidently assigned D gene. The germline ends are 8 bases apart after V is trimmed by 2 bases and J by 0 bases. CDR3 length: 14 amino acids, cysteine to phenylalanine. CDR3 DNA only is kept here, 42 bases in frame from base 1.